Listed here are 31 T cell receptor beta chains from one sample, sequenced in a study of CD8+CD57+ T cells in acquired aplastic anemia. The template for TCR beta VDJ and CDR3 sequence profiling was genomic DNA. In TCRdb, the reads were re-called with MiXCR into one record per CDR3 protein. The data show hundreds of thousands of distinct CDR3 sequences, roughly three fifths seen once. Sequencing used sorted CD4+, CD8+, or CD8+CD57+ T cells (not recorded which) from PBMCs. The receptors stem from a human donor with severe aplastic anemia or a healthy control (not recorded which).

The V call is TRBV24-1, the J call TRBJ2-3; D is perhaps TRBD1 (5 bases). Germline-derived CDR1 and CDR2 are KGHDR and SFDVKD. The CDR3 sequence is 14 residues long. V lost 5 bases and J lost 4, with 12 bases in between. In DNA, the CDR3 is TGTGCCACCAGTGGGGCCCAGGGTCCAGATACGCAGTATTTT. This codes for CATSGAQGPDTQYF.

This clonotype was observed many times. The CDR3 loop reads CASALTAANTGELFF. As DNA, the CDR3 is TGTGCCAGTGCCCTGACAGCCGCGAACACCGGGGAGCTGTTTTTT. The V call is TRBV19, the J call TRBJ2-2; perhaps TRBD1 as D (5 bases). The CDR3 extends over 15 amino acids. Trimming stripped 8 bases from V and 0 bases from J, with 13 bases between. CDR1 and CDR2 (germline): LNHDA, SQIVND (reference sequence).

The rearrangement joins TRBV3-1 to TRBJ1-2, with a tentative D call TRBD1 (5 bases). Germline values: CDR1 LGHDT, CDR2 YNNKEL (reference sequence). The CDR3 loop spans 12 amino acids. The V gene lost 6 bases and the J gene lost 8 bases, with 13 bases spanning the gap. Written as DNA, the CDR3 is TGTGCCAGCAGTTCAGGGAGTGGCGGCTACACCTTC. It encodes CASSSGSGGYTF.

The genes are TRBV5-1 and TRBJ2-1; 10 positions agree with TRBD1. With 1 base clipped from V and 9 bases from J, the junction kept 7 bases outside the gene matches. CDR3 size: 15 residues. CDR1 is SGHRS and CDR2 is YFSETQ in the germline V gene. CDR3: CASSLSGQGPSEQFF. The CDR3 DNA reads as TGCGCCAGCAGCTTGTCGGGACAGGGGCCTAGTGAGCAGTTCTTC.

This clonotype was found many times. The gene calls are TRBV7-8 and TRBJ2-5, with no clear D. Trimming pared 2 bases from V and 2 bases from J, leaving 9 bases between. The CDR3 has 14 residues. Germline values: CDR1 SGHVS, CDR2 FQNEAQ. This CDR3 is CASSLSLPQETQYF. The CDR3 nucleotides read TGTGCCAGCAGCTTATCCCTGCCACAAGAGACCCAGTACTTC.

This chain connects TRBV7-2 to TRBJ2-7; D possibly uses TRBD1 or TRBD2 (6 bases each). The germline V gene encodes CDR1 SGHTA and CDR2 FQGNSA. CDR3 length: 14 amino acids. Trimming stripped 2 bases from V and 7 bases from J, with 15 bases between. CDR3 residues: CASSLRQGGGEQYF. CDR3 DNA sequence: TGTGCCAGCAGCTTAAGACAAGGGGGAGGAGAGCAGTACTTC.

This clonotype was seen ten or more times. The chain employs TRBV19 and TRBJ2-5; weak D call: TRBD1 (6 bases). CDR3 length: 17 amino acids. V was clipped by 0 bases and J by 4 bases, with 18 bases between them. The germline CDR1 and CDR2 sequences are LNHDA and SQIVND (reference sequence). The CDR3 loop is CASSIDAGAHQGETQYF. CDR3 DNA sequence: TGTGCCAGTAGTATAGATGCAGGGGCCCACCAAGGAGAGACCCAGTACTTC.

Concerning this clonotype itself: Sequence at one end of the junction differs from germline and may be a read error. The J gene is TRBJ1-2, the V gene TRBV15; 9 bases are shared with TRBD1. The CDR3 consists of 18 residues. Per germline, CDR1 LNHNV and CDR2 YYDKDF (reference sequence). CDR3 in DNA: TGCGCCACCAGCAGACTGGGGACAGGGACGAATAAAAACTATGGCTACGCCTTC. Translation: CATSRLGTGTNKNYGYAF.

The rearrangement uses TRBV20-1 and TRBJ2-5; no firm D call. Germline assignment: CDR1 DFQATT and CDR2 SNEGSKA (reference sequence). V lost 1 base and J lost 4, with 10 bases in between. The CDR3 has 13 amino acids. The CDR3 bases are TGCAGTGCTAGAGGGGATGGGGTAGAGACCCAGTACTTC. Translating it yields CSARGDGVETQYF.

Of note for this clonotype: Sequence at one end of the junction differs from germline and may be a read error. The rearrangement links TRBV5-8 to TRBJ2-7; 7 bases match TRBD1. The germline V gene has CDR1 SGHTS and CDR2 YDEGEE. The CDR3 totals 13 residues. CDR3 nucleotide sequence: TGCGCCAGCAGCTTGACCCGGGACAGCGAGCAGTACTTC. This codes for CASSLTRDSEQYF.

This clonotype was found a few times. The chain is built from TRBV30 and TRBJ2-3, with TRBD2 matching 7 bases. The CDR3 runs to 13 residues. J was trimmed by 5 bases and V by 5 bases; bases with no gene match: 7. Germline V lookup: CDR1 GTSNPN, CDR2 SVGIG (reference sequence). This CDR3 is CAWVLGGGDTQYF. DNA of the CDR3: TGTGCCTGGGTCCTGGGGGGGGGAGATACGCAGTATTTT.

The genes are TRBV27 and TRBJ2-7; the D gene could be TRBD1 or TRBD2 (5 bases each). Trimming cost V 6 bases and J 0 bases, with 27 bases left between them. Germline CDR1 reads MNHEY; CDR2 reads SMNVEV (reference sequence). This CDR3 comprises 19 residues. The chain's CDR3 is CASSTYGGFWRKTSYEQYF. In DNA form, the CDR3 reads TGTGCCAGCAGCACTTATGGGGGTTTTTGGCGAAAGACCTCCTACGAGCAGTACTTC.

This clonotype came up many times. This chain links TRBV7-8 with TRBJ1-1, with D possibly matching TRBD1 (5 bases). CDR1 is SGHVS, CDR2 FQNEAQ, per germline. CDR3 length: 14 amino acids. Trimming took off 2 bases at V and 11 bases at J, with 18 bases between the two ends. For the CDR3, the DNA is TGTGCCAGCAGCTTAAGCGAGATGGGGGGGACGGCTTTCTTT. This sequence encodes CASSLSEMGGTAFF.

This clonotype was seen a single time. Lacking the conserved final phenylalanine or tryptophan, this CDR3 likely reflects a read error. It is unclear where the CDR3 begins or ends on the DNA, so no DNA is shown, and the CDR3 is as TCRdb lists it. The V and J genes are TRBV5-1 and TRBJ2-7; the table's D call TRBD1 went unverified against the DNA. The germline V gene encodes CDR1 SGHRS and CDR2 YFSETQ. With termini counted, the CDR3 has 8 amino acids. This CDR3 is CASSWGGR.

The CDR3 loop is CASSEEGSSTDTQYF. Here the CDR3 DNA reads TGTGCCAGCAGTGAAGAGGGCTCCAGCACAGATACGCAGTATTTT. This chain uses TRBV6-1 with TRBJ2-3; no clear D gene. CDR1 is MNHNS and CDR2 is SASEGT in the germline V gene. Between the trimmed V and J ends, which lost 1 base and 0 bases, there was a span of 8 bases. The CDR3 is made up of 15 amino acids.

This clonotype came up many times. This sequence joins TRBV6-6 and TRBJ2-1; 8 bases match TRBD2. From germline, CDR1 is MNHNY and CDR2 SVGAGI (reference sequence). The V and J ends lost 11 bases and 6 bases, in that order; junction bases with no gene match: 6. This CDR3 spans 12 amino acids. The CDR3 coding sequence is TGTGCCGGGAGGCGGGGGGTCAATGAGCAGTTCTTC. As protein: CAGRRGVNEQFF.

This clonotype was observed a handful of times. This sequence joins TRBV7-2 and TRBJ2-3; D is unresolved. This CDR3 region has 12 residues. V was pared by 0 bases and J by 4 bases, with 2 bases between. Germline V gene sequence: CDR1 SGHTA, CDR2 FQGNSA. CDR3 sequence (DNA): TGTGCCAGCAGCTTAGCGGCAGATACGCAGTATTTT. Encoded protein: CASSLAADTQYF.

This chain links TRBV24-1 with TRBJ1-3, with 8 positions matching TRBD1. Per germline, CDR1 KGHDR and CDR2 SFDVKD. The CDR3 consists of 17 residues. The J segment lost 3 bases and the V segment lost 3 bases, leaving 9 bases of the junction unmatched. CDR3 nucleotide sequence: TGTGCCACCAGTGATATCGACAGGGGAATAAATGGAAACACCATATATTTT. Translating gives CATSDIDRGINGNTIYF.

This chain uses TRBV25-1 with TRBJ1-2; the match to TRBD1 covers 7 bases. The ends lost 4 bases at V and 8 bases at J; junction bases unmatched: 7. Germline values: CDR1 MGHDK, CDR2 SYGVNS. This CDR3 contains 13 residues. CDR3 residues: CASSGHDRVGYTF. CDR3 nucleotide sequence: TGTGCCAGCAGTGGTCACGACAGGGTCGGCTACACCTTC.

The rearrangement joins TRBV7-9 to TRBJ2-7, with 8 positions matching TRBD1. V trimming: 5 bases; J trimming: 7 bases; junction bases outside the gene matches: 10. This CDR3 is 14 amino acids long. Germline V gene sequence: CDR1 SEHNR, CDR2 FQNEAQ (reference sequence). The CDR3 spells CASSGLGQAWEQYF. For the CDR3, the DNA is TGTGCCAGCAGCGGACTGGGACAGGCCTGGGAGCAGTACTTC.

The chain couples TRBV7-6 to TRBJ1-6; D is uncertain. Germline V gene sequence: CDR1 SGHVS, CDR2 FNYEAQ. Trimming removed 1 base from V and 8 bases from J, with 6 bases in between. The CDR3 totals 13 residues. CDR3 bases: TGTGCCAGCAGCTTAGAGGGTTATTCACCCCTCCACTTT. This encodes CASSLEGYSPLHF.

The chain employs TRBV20-1 and TRBJ2-3, with 8 bases matching TRBD1. V trimming: 1 base; J trimming: 3 bases; junction bases outside the gene matches: 18. Germline assignment: CDR1 DFQATT and CDR2 SNEGSKA (reference sequence). CDR3 length: 19 amino acids. CDR3 region: CSARARPPNMDRATDTQYF. The CDR3 region has the DNA TGCAGTGCTAGAGCCCGACCCCCAAACATGGACAGGGCAACAGATACGCAGTATTTT.

V usage is TRBV6-1 and J usage is TRBJ1-1, with a weak D call TRBD1 (6 bases). V gave up 2 bases and J gave up 6 bases, with 13 bases separating them. Per germline, CDR1 MNHNS and CDR2 SASEGT. CDR3 length: 14 amino acids. The CDR3 is CASSERSRGAEAFF. CDR3 in DNA: TGTGCCAGCAGTGAACGATCTAGGGGGGCTGAAGCTTTCTTT.

The chain has TRBV6-5 and TRBJ2-7, with 7 positions matching TRBD1. Germline V gene lookup returns CDR1 MNHEY and CDR2 SVGAGI. The CDR3 sequence is 15 residues long. Losses at the gene ends were 0 bases for V and 5 bases for J; bases not matched to a gene: 7. The CDR3 DNA reads TGTGCCAGCAGTTACTCGACACAGGGGTTGAACGAGCAGTACTTC. Protein product: CASSYSTQGLNEQYF.

A few counts support this clonotype. Being one base from a much bigger clone, this may be a read error. V and J are TRBV5-1 and TRBJ2-1; the D gene is possibly TRBD2 (7 bases). CDR1 and CDR2 from the germline V gene are SGHRS and YFSETQ. Deletions cut 1 base from V and 2 bases from J, with 16 bases between. This CDR3 contains 17 residues. This chain's CDR3 is CASSLLIGGETYNEQFF. Written as DNA, the CDR3 is TGCGCCAGCAGCTTGTTGATAGGGGGGGAAACCTACAATGAGCAGTTCTTC.

The table lists this clonotype with many counts. V is TRBV5-8 and J is TRBJ1-4; the D gene is possibly TRBD1 (6 bases). CDR1 SGHTS and CDR2 YDEGEE come from the germline V gene. The CDR3 is 19 amino acids. V gave up 0 bases and J gave up 0 bases, with 18 bases separating them. The CDR3 is CASSLGTGANLATNEKLFF. The CDR3 DNA follows: TGTGCCAGCAGCTTGGGTACGGGGGCCAATCTCGCAACTAATGAAAAACTGTTTTTT.

The V gene is TRBV10-2, the J gene TRBJ2-1, with D possibly called TRBD1 or TRBD2 (5 bases each). Germline CDR1 WSHSY, CDR2 SAAADI. The CDR3 sequence is 17 residues long. The V and J ends lost 10 bases and 2 bases respectively, with 24 bases between them. The CDR3 loop reads CATTQSIRDGAYNEQFF. CDR3 nucleotide sequence: TGCGCCACCACGCAAAGTATCCGGGACGGGGCCTACAATGAGCAGTTCTTC.

The chain recombines TRBV29-1 with TRBJ1-2; no clear D gene. From germline, CDR1 is SQVTM and CDR2 ANQGSEA. The CDR3 is made up of 14 amino acids. Trimming removed 3 bases at V and 7 bases at J, with 18 bases between. This chain's CDR3 is CSVDLKDGIGGYTF. CDR3 sequence (DNA): TGCAGCGTTGATCTGAAGGATGGTATCGGTGGCTACACCTTC. The full variable domain, rest sourced from reference TRBV29-1 and TRBJ1-2, is SAVISQKPSRDICQRGTSLTIQCQVDSQVTMMFWYRQQPGQSLTLIATANQGSEATYESGFVIDKFPISRPNLTFSTLTVSNMSPEDSSIYLCSVDLKDGIGGYTFGSGTRLTVV.

The chain recombines TRBV28 with TRBJ1-4; unclear D gene. CDR1 is MDHEN and CDR2 is SYDVKM in the germline V gene. The CDR3 covers 11 residues. V lost 6 bases and J lost 6, with 5 bases in between. The CDR3 reads CASREDEKLFF. The CDR3 DNA follows: TGTGCCAGCAGGGAAGATGAAAAACTGTTTTTT.

At least ten counts were recorded for this clonotype. The chain recombines TRBV6-5 with TRBJ2-1; TRBD1 is a possible D gene (6 bases). CDR3 length equals 16 residues. V dropped 5 bases and J dropped 8 bases, with 22 bases sitting between them. The V gene's germline CDR1 is MNHEY and CDR2 SVGAGI. CDR3 coding DNA: TGTGCCAGCAGTCCATTGGGGGCCCTCCCCAATGATGAGCAGTTCTTC. As protein: CASSPLGALPNDEQFF.

The J gene is TRBJ1-1, the V gene TRBV19, with unresolved D. The CDR3 extends over 15 amino acids. Per the germline V gene, CDR1 is LNHDA and CDR2 is SQIVND (reference sequence). V gave up 3 bases and J gave up 4 bases, with 15 bases separating them. CDR3 in DNA: TGTGCCAGTAGTATTACCACAGCGGGAAGCACTGAAGCTTTCTTT. It specifies CASSITTAGSTEAFF.